This T cell receptor (beta chain) was documented in a study of control samples from healthy donors and cancer patients. The table came from immunoSEQ multiplex PCR; TCRdb's copy has only in-frame clones and leaves some out. The sample shows about 70,000 clones, 80% to 90% of them seen only once. The CDR3 contains 18 residues. V was pared by 0 bases and J by 0 bases, with 15 bases between. Germline CDR1 ENHRY, CDR2 SYGVKD. The chain couples TRBV10-3 to TRBJ1-5; tentative D call: TRBD1 (5 bases). What was sequenced was PBMCs. This TCR was sampled from a woman between 45 and 60 years old with head and neck cancer. CDR3 sequence: CAISESRDGKYSNQPQHF. The CDR3, as DNA: TGTGCCATCAGTGAGTCCCGGGACGGAAAGTATAGCAATCAGCCCCAGCATTTT.